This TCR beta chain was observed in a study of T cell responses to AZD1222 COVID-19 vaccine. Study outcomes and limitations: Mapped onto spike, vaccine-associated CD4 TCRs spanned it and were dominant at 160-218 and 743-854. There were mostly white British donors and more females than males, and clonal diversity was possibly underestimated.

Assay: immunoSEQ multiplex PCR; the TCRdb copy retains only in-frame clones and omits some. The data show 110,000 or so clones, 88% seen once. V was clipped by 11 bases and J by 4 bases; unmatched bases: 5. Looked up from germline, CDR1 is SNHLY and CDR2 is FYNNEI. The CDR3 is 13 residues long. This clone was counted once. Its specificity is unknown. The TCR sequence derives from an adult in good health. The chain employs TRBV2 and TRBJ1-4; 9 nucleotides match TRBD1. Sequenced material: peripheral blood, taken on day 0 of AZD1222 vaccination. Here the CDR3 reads CAGTGWGNEKLFF. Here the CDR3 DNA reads TGTGCCGGGACAGGGTGGGGTAATGAAAAACTGTTTTTT.